This T cell receptor (beta chain) was sequenced for a study of T cells in Graves' hyperthyroidism and ophthalmopathy (dated 2019 in TCRdb). General notes on the study: Peripheral blood samples were taken at initial diagnosis, before any treatment was given. To identify TCR V-J signatures that set the groups apart, the researchers used a discovery cohort of about a hundred patients, made up of roughly 45 with Graves' ophthalmopathy and about 60 with stable Graves' hyperthyroidism. Prospective prediction of ophthalmopathy was tested in an independent validation cohort consisting of roughly 20 hyperthyroidism patients and approximately 16 patients who later progressed to ophthalmopathy. The 95 to 100 discovery patients were randomly divided into training and test sets at a 7:3 ratio. Thyroid tissue and blood T-cell repertoires from six Graves' hyperthyroidism patients were also compared in the study. Once sampling was done, hyperthyroidism patients were given methimazole at a starting dose of 30 mg daily, whereas ophthalmopathy patients were given high-dose intravenous methylprednisolone. According to the paper, TCR Vbeta CDR3 sequencing was carried out on about 140 peripheral blood samples, which came from some 41 ophthalmopathy, some 73 hyperthyroidism and roughly 17 progressor patients. Study-wide conclusions, independent of this receptor: A 13 V-J signature model separated ophthalmopathy from stable hyperthyroidism, with approximately 86% sensitivity and 81.08% specificity in cross-validation and 80%/75% in testing. Most expanded thyroid clonotypes (frequency above 0.001) were also detected in blood, suggesting blood repertoires may reflect thyroid immune responses. In validation, the model predicted progression to ophthalmopathy a median of approximately 6.3 months before onset, with about 71% sensitivity and about 72% specificity. Sample size was not statistically predetermined, and blinding of investigators to group allocation was not performed.

Notes on this clonotype: Its recognized antigen is unknown. This clone may be a read error of a much larger clone one base away.

TCR beta CDR3 regions were amplified from RNA transcripts. A first-round RT-PCR of the TCR CDR3 used the HTBI primer set with the Qiagen OneStep RT-PCR kit. A second multiplex PCR round built the libraries, followed by size selection and purification. Sequencing of the libraries was done on an Illumina HiSeq2000 using paired-end 100 bp reads. The paper's processing steps were these. SOAPnuke was used to process the raw data, removing reads that contained adapters or uncalled bases, had a mean Phred below 15, or lacked an exact match to the constant primer or identifier. COPE v1.2.5 was used to merge high-quality paired reads, and clonotypes were defined as unique nucleotide sequences. Clonotypes were aligned to IMGT TRBV, TRBD and TRBJ reference segments using MiTCR v1.1. The analysis included only V-J combinations with a frequency above 0.0001, which together covered 99.2% of the repertoires. The TCS score was defined as the ratio of F50 (clonal expansion) to E x V (chaos), calculated using BLOSUM62-based TCRdist between CDR3 peptides within each V-J. Welch's t-statistics and random forest reduced approximately 520 V-J features to some 14, which were used in a naive Bayes classifier (R e1071). TCRdb itself trimmed the public reads at Q25 with fastp, ran MiXCR and retained productive beta chains. Every CDR3 protein is listed once, alongside the most common genes and DNA of its rows. Clone size and V and J calls follow TCRdb, not the original study. The sample yields about 350,000 distinct CDR3 sequences; about 19% were counted once. 3.7% of the sample is held by the ten biggest clonotypes.

Stable Graves' hyperthyroidism was defined as the absence of progression to ophthalmopathy over 18 months of follow-up. Hyperthyroidism patients were newly diagnosed, with disease duration under 2 months, and aged 18 to 65 years. Patients with uncontrolled infections, other autoimmune diseases, pregnancy or lactation were excluded. Diagnoses relied on clinical symptoms, serum thyroxine and TRAb, thyroid ultrasound and orbital computed tomography. PBMCs were isolated from around 10 ml of fresh peripheral blood by Ficoll-Paque density gradient centrifugation. Total RNA was extracted with Trizol reagent, and quality was checked on an Agilent 2100 Bioanalyzer. Cut back by 5 bases and 4 bases, the V and J ends lie 8 bases apart. The CDR3 measures 12 amino acids from cysteine to phenylalanine. Only the CDR3 portion is preserved as DNA: 36 bases, with reading frame beginning at the first base. In the germline V gene, CDR1 corresponds to SGHTA and CDR2 to FQGNSA.

This receptor was identified in a woman under 30 with Graves' hyperthyroidism. Sample: blood. The chain links TRBV7-2 with TRBJ1-1, with the D gene not confidently named. The nucleotide sequence reads as follows: TGTGCCAGCAGCGGGGAGGGCACTGAAGCTTTCTTT. It is translated as CASSGEGTEAFF.